What follows are 13 T cell receptor beta chains derived from one specimen sequenced in a study of blood T cell repertoires in COVID-19. Sequencing was performed with immunoSEQ multiplex PCR; in TCRdb, only in-frame clones are kept and a portion is missing. The data show 65,000 to 90,000 clones, roughly 82% seen once. The sample was peripheral blood. The receptors derive from a man aged 45 to 65 with active COVID-19.

This sequence joins TRBV5-1 and TRBJ1-4; tentatively, D is TRBD1 (5 bases). The V and J ends lost 1 base and 3 bases respectively, with 13 bases between them. Looked up from germline, CDR1 is SGHRS and CDR2 is YFSETQ. The CDR3 length is 16 residues. CDR3 loop: CASSLSRARANEKLFF. In nucleotides, the CDR3 is TGCGCCAGCAGCTTGTCAAGAGCCAGGGCTAATGAAAAACTGTTTTTT.

The chain joins TRBV5-1 to TRBJ2-1; TRBD1 might be the D (6 bases). CDR1 and CDR2 from the germline V gene are SGHRS and YFSETQ. This CDR3 has 16 residues. Trimming stripped 1 base from V and 2 bases from J, with 13 bases between. In nucleotides, the CDR3 is TGCGCCAGCAGCTTGCGACCGGGGACAACCTACAATGAGCAGTTCTTC. Translation gives CASSLRPGTTYNEQFF. Drawing the rest from reference TRBV5-1 and TRBJ2-1, the complete variable domain is KAGVTQTPRYLIKTRGQQVTLSCSPISGHRSVSWYQQTPGQGLQFLFEYFSETQRNKGNFPGRFSGRQFSNSRSEMNVSTLELGDSALYLCASSLRPGTTYNEQFFGPGTRLTVL.

This clone was seen a single time. This rearrangement joins TRBV19 to TRBJ2-7; perhaps TRBD2 as D (6 bases). Between the trimmed V and J ends, which lost 2 bases and 0 bases, there was a span of 17 bases. There are 17 residues in the CDR3. Germline V gene lookup returns CDR1 LNHDA and CDR2 SQIVND (reference sequence). CDR3 nucleotides: TGTGCCAGTAGTATAACCGGGACTCAGAGAAGCTCCTACGAGCAGTACTTC. Translated, it gives CASSITGTQRSSYEQYF.

This rearrangement joins TRBV6-5 to TRBJ1-4; 9 bases fit TRBD1. Germline V gives CDR1 MNHEY, CDR2 SVGAGI. This CDR3 spans 15 amino acids. V shed 8 bases and J 7 bases; nucleotides not matched to a gene: 11. The CDR3 loop is CASGGQGVKSEKLFF. The CDR3 region has the DNA TGTGCCAGCGGGGGACAGGGAGTCAAAAGTGAAAAACTGTTTTTT.

The J gene is TRBJ1-1, the V gene TRBV14; D is undetermined. The CDR3 extends over 12 amino acids. The V and J ends lost 1 base and 7 bases respectively, with 7 bases between them. Germline V gives CDR1 SGHDN, CDR2 FVKESK. The CDR3 coding sequence is TGTGCCAGCAGCCAAGTGGGCGTTGAAGCTTTCTTT. It specifies CASSQVGVEAFF.

This clone has only a few counts. This rearrangement joins TRBV5-6 to TRBJ2-2; TRBD2 is a possible D gene (6 bases). This CDR3 has 15 amino acids. CDR1 SGHDT and CDR2 YYEEEE come from the germline V gene. V lost 2 bases and J 6 bases, leaving 14 bases between the germline ends. This chain's CDR3 is CASSFIPGVAGELFF. The CDR3 region has the DNA TGTGCCAGCAGCTTCATTCCGGGGGTCGCCGGGGAGCTGTTTTTT.

The chain uses TRBV9 and TRBJ1-1; 8 bases fit TRBD1. V trimming: 2 bases; J trimming: 11 bases; junction bases outside the gene matches: 11. The germline V gene has CDR1 SGDLS and CDR2 YYNGEE. There are 14 residues in the CDR3. This CDR3 is CASSVGQEPPKAFF. The DNA for the CDR3 is TGTGCCAGCAGCGTGGGACAGGAACCCCCAAAGGCTTTCTTT.

This clone was recorded only once. The gene calls are TRBV30 and TRBJ1-1, with D uncertain. Germline V gene data show CDR1 as GTSNPN and CDR2 as SVGIG (reference sequence). The CDR3 sequence is 15 residues long. The V and J ends lost 1 base and 1 base respectively, with 13 bases between them. The CDR3, as DNA: TGTGCCTGGAGTGGGGTGGGCCCAGGGAACACTGAAGCTTTCTTT. Amino acid sequence: CAWSGVGPGNTEAFF.

This clone was detected only once. The J gene is TRBJ1-5, the V gene TRBV24-1, with 8 bases lining up with TRBD1. V was pared by 3 bases and J by 2 bases, with 8 bases of the junction left unmatched. This CDR3 has 17 residues. Germline loops: CDR1 KGHDR, CDR2 SFDVKD. CDR3 sequence reads: CATSDPGQGGGNQPQHF. The CDR3 DNA follows: TGTGCCACCAGTGATCCCGGACAGGGTGGAGGCAATCAGCCCCAGCATTTT.

The gene calls are TRBV12-3 or TRBV12-4 and TRBJ2-1; 8 bases fit TRBD1. The CDR3 spans 13 residues. V gave up 3 bases and J gave up 9 bases; unmatched junction bases: 4. CDR3 sequence (DNA): TGTGCCAGCAGTTTGGTACAGGGGGGTGAGCAGTTCTTC. Translating it yields CASSLVQGGEQFF.

The rearrangement joins TRBV28 to TRBJ2-7; 8 bases are shared with TRBD2. This CDR3 is built from 15 residues. Germline trimming cut 1 base from V and 5 bases from J; bases unmatched to any gene: 7. Germline CDR1 is MDHEN and CDR2 is SYDVKM. CDR3 sequence (DNA): TGTGCCAGCAGTTTATACGGGGGGGCGGAGAACGAGCAGTACTTC. Amino acids: CASSLYGGAENEQYF.

The chain combines TRBV7-2 with TRBJ2-1; tentative D call: TRBD2 (5 bases). Deletions cut 7 bases from V and 9 bases from J, with 25 bases between. Germline CDR1 and CDR2: SGHTA and FQGNSA. There are 16 residues in the CDR3. The chain's CDR3 is CASTLRGSVWSREQFF. DNA for the CDR3: TGTGCCAGCACCCTGAGAGGGAGTGTGTGGTCCCGTGAGCAGTTCTTC.

The chain has TRBV21-1 and TRBJ1-2; the tabulated D call, TRBD1, remains unverified against the DNA. TRBV21-1 is flagged as a pseudogene. CDR3 size: 13 residues. CDR3 DNA: TGTGCCAGCAGCTGGGGGCCCACAGGTGGCTACACCTTC. Translation: CASSWGPTGGYTF.